This T cell receptor beta chain was recovered during a study of T cell responses to AZD1222 COVID-19 vaccine. Points from the study as a whole: Spike-spanning, vaccine-associated CD4 TCRs were dominant at 160-218 and 743-854. Researchers took repertoire samples only after the peak T cell response had come.

Profiled with immunoSEQ multiplex PCR; TCRdb holds only in-frame clones, not every one. The top ten clones hold less than 3% of a sample with around 180,000 clones, more than 75% of them seen once. Concerning this clone itself: What it recognizes is unknown.

The CDR3 is 14 residues long. The germline CDR1 and CDR2 sequences are SGHTA and FQGNSA. Trimming pared 3 bases from V and 7 bases from J, leaving 15 bases between. V gene TRBV7-2 combines with J gene TRBJ1-2; TRBD1 might be the D (5 bases). Sample: peripheral blood, taken on day 0 of MenACWY control vaccination. The clonotype originates from an adult in good health. CDR3 protein: CASSFSPGTGGYTF. The CDR3 coding sequence is TGTGCCAGCAGCTTTTCACCAGGGACGGGTGGCTACACCTTC. The full variable domain, its missing parts supplied by reference TRBV7-2 and TRBJ1-2, is GAGVSQSPSNKVTEKGKDVELRCDPISGHTALYWYRQSLGQGLEFLIYFQGNSAPDKSGLPSDRFSAERTGGSVSTLTIQRTQQEDSAVYLCASSFSPGTGGYTFGSGTRLTVV.